The 32 T cell receptor beta chains in this list originate from one sample, sequenced in a study of technical replicates of blood from a few donors. The data were produced by immunoSEQ multiplex PCR, yet TCRdb's version contains in-frame clones alone and is incomplete. The sample has roughly 71,000 clones, around 95% seen once; the top ten hold about 0.25%. What was sequenced was T cells isolated from PBMCs. The origin of the receptors is a human donor in good health.

This chain joins TRBV4-1 and TRBJ2-1; 11 bases align to TRBD2. Trimming took 5 bases from V and 0 from J; bases not matched to a gene: 9. Looked up from germline, CDR1 is MGHRA and CDR2 is YSYEKL. The CDR3 contains 18 residues. Here the CDR3 reads CASSSLGLAGSSYNEQFF. As DNA, the CDR3 is TGCGCCAGCAGCTCACTCGGACTAGCGGGCAGCTCCTACAATGAGCAGTTCTTC.

J is TRBJ1-3 and V is TRBV12-5; 10 nucleotides match TRBD1. Trimming took 1 base from V and 6 from J; bases not matched to a gene: 9. The CDR3 runs to 17 residues. CDR1 is LGHNT, CDR2 FRNRAP, per germline. CDR3 bases: TGTGCTAGTGGTTTGGCCCTGGGACAGGGGATAATAAACACCATATATTTT. Protein product: CASGLALGQGIINTIYF. The entire variable domain, with the rest obtained from reference TRBV12-5 and TRBJ1-3, is as follows: DARVTQTPRHKVTEMGQEVTMRCQPILGHNTVFWYRQTMMQGLELLAYFRNRAPLDDSGMPKDRFSAEMPDATLATLKIQPSEPRDSAVYFCASGLALGQGIINTIYFGEGSWLTVV.

CDR3 bases: TGTGCCAGCACCCTAGGGAGAGACTACGAGCAGTACTTC. Translation gives CASTLGRDYEQYF. This rearrangement joins TRBV6-5 to TRBJ2-7; D possibly corresponds to TRBD2 (5 bases). CDR3 size: 13 residues. CDR1 and CDR2 (germline): MNHEY, SVGAGI. Trimming pared 7 bases from V and 3 bases from J, leaving 13 bases between.

The V gene is TRBV5-1, the J gene TRBJ2-7, with D possibly matching TRBD1 (5 bases). The length of the CDR3 is 15 residues. Germline-derived CDR1 and CDR2 are SGHRS and YFSETQ. V lost 0 bases, J lost 1 base, and 11 bases lay in between. The CDR3: CASSLDPGLSYEQYF. CDR3 DNA: TGCGCCAGCAGCTTGGATCCAGGGCTTTCCTACGAGCAGTACTTC.

The chain couples TRBV14 to TRBJ2-7; no clear D gene. Germline-derived CDR1 and CDR2 are SGHDN and FVKESK. Deletions cut 1 base from V and 1 base from J, with 8 bases between. The CDR3 has 14 amino acids. Written as DNA, the CDR3 is TGTGCCAGCAGCCAAGGACTCGGGTCCTACGAGCAGTACTTC. It yields the protein CASSQGLGSYEQYF.

The chain combines TRBV4-1 with TRBJ2-2; TRBD1 is a possible D gene (6 bases). V lost 3 bases, J lost 6 bases, and 23 bases lay in between. The CDR3 length is 18 residues. Germline CDR1 is MGHRA and CDR2 is YSYEKL. CDR3 sequence: CASSHQAPYRVRAGELFF. Written as DNA, the CDR3 is TGCGCCAGCAGCCACCAGGCCCCCTACAGGGTGCGGGCCGGGGAGCTGTTTTTT.

This clone was seen a single time. V and J are TRBV6-5 and TRBJ2-3; no definite D call. Germline-derived CDR1 and CDR2 are MNHEY and SVGAGI. V lost 3 bases, J lost 7 bases, and 8 bases lay in between. There are 12 residues in the CDR3. This CDR3 reads CASSYILNTQYF. In nucleotides, the CDR3 is TGTGCCAGCAGTTATATTCTTAATACGCAGTATTTT.

This clone was counted a few times. The chain employs TRBV19 and TRBJ1-5, with 9 bases identical to TRBD1. This CDR3 comprises 17 residues. Trimming removed 7 bases from V and 7 bases from J; junction bases left unmatched: 17. Germline lookup yields CDR1 LNHDA and CDR2 SQIVND (reference sequence). The CDR3 nucleotides are TGTGCCAGTATCACTCGGACAGGGGACTTCGGGTTCCAGCCCCAGCATTTT. Residues: CASITRTGDFGFQPQHF.

The V and J genes are TRBV5-1 and TRBJ2-7, with TRBD2 matching over 16 bases. This CDR3 is 16 amino acids long. V lost 4 bases, J lost 6 bases, and 7 bases stayed unmatched. Germline CDR1 and CDR2: SGHRS and YFSETQ. The DNA of the CDR3 is TGCGCCAGCAGCCCTGGGACTAGCGGGAGGGCCGGCGAGCAGTACTTC. This codes for CASSPGTSGRAGEQYF.

The chain has TRBV7-9 and TRBJ1-4, with a tentative D call TRBD1 (6 bases). Trimming took 1 base from V and 5 from J, leaving 23 bases between them. This CDR3 spans 19 amino acids. Germline V gives CDR1 SEHNR, CDR2 FQNEAQ (reference sequence). The CDR3 here is CASSLVGGSQDNGNEKLFF. The CDR3 region has the DNA TGTGCCAGCAGCTTAGTAGGGGGTTCCCAAGATAATGGAAATGAAAAACTGTTTTTT.

The chain couples TRBV5-4 to TRBJ1-1, with TRBD1 as a possible D gene (6 bases). Trimming took off 8 bases at V and 4 bases at J, with 15 bases between the two ends. The CDR3 has 13 residues. CDR1 and CDR2 (germline): SGHNT, YYREEE (reference sequence). The CDR3 nucleotides read TGTGCCAGACATAGAGTGGGGGCCACTGAAGCTTTCTTT. It translates to CARHRVGATEAFF.

V usage is TRBV7-8 and J usage is TRBJ2-7; TRBD2 is a possible D gene (6 bases). Germline V lookup: CDR1 SGHVS, CDR2 FQNEAQ. This CDR3 region has 14 residues. V was shortened by 2 bases and J by 4 bases, with 12 bases between the two germline ends. CDR3 nucleotide sequence: TGTGCCAGCAGCTTAAGTAGCGGAGTATACGAGCAGTACTTC. The encoded protein is CASSLSSGVYEQYF.

This sequence joins TRBV28 and TRBJ2-1; D unclear. Per the germline V gene, CDR1 is MDHEN and CDR2 is SYDVKM. Trimming removed 5 bases from V and 6 bases from J, with 8 bases in between. This CDR3 has 12 amino acids. Written as DNA, the CDR3 is TGTGCCAGCAGTCCCACTCTCAATGAGCAGTTCTTC. As protein: CASSPTLNEQFF.

This chain uses TRBV19 with TRBJ1-5; no clear D gene. The germline V gene encodes CDR1 LNHDA and CDR2 SQIVND (reference sequence). The CDR3 sequence is 15 residues long. The V end lost 6 bases, the J end lost 4 bases, and 16 bases lay between the germline ends. The CDR3 nucleotides read TGTGCCAGTAGGGAGGGTTGGGCCAAGAATCAGCCCCAGCATTTT. It yields the protein CASREGWAKNQPQHF.

The chain carries TRBV6-6 and TRBJ1-1; D is perhaps TRBD1 (5 bases). Trimming pared 8 bases from V and 2 bases from J, leaving 12 bases between. Germline-derived CDR1 and CDR2 are MNHNY and SVGAGI (reference sequence). There are 13 residues in the CDR3. The CDR3 protein is CASDDRTNTEAFF. CDR3 coding DNA: TGTGCCAGCGACGACAGAACAAACACTGAAGCTTTCTTT.

The CDR3, as DNA: TGTGCCAGCAGCTTCGGACAGGGCGGGGGGGCCAACGTCCTGACTTTC. Residues: CASSFGQGGGANVLTF. The chain recombines TRBV7-2 with TRBJ2-6; 8 bases are shared with TRBD1. CDR3 length equals 16 residues. Germline assignment: CDR1 SGHTA and CDR2 FQGNSA. The ends lost 3 bases at V and 4 bases at J; junction bases unmatched: 5.

The J gene is TRBJ1-1, the V gene TRBV5-1, with D uncertain. V was cut by 9 bases and J by 0 bases, with 12 bases left in between. CDR3 length: 13 residues. Germline V lookup: CDR1 SGHRS, CDR2 YFSETQ. Written as DNA, the CDR3 is TGCGCCACCGGATTTGGAGTGAACACTGAAGCTTTCTTT. This sequence encodes CATGFGVNTEAFF.

The rearrangement joins TRBV7-9 to TRBJ2-7; TRBD2 aligns across 9 bases. The CDR3 is 15 residues long. Trimming cost V 5 bases and J 3 bases; bases outside gene matches: 8. The germline V gene encodes CDR1 SEHNR and CDR2 FQNEAQ (reference sequence). CDR3 in DNA: TGTGCCAGCAGCCCTCAGACTAGCGGAGTCTACGAGCAGTACTTC. Translating it yields CASSPQTSGVYEQYF.

The CDR3 region is CASSLVTGTAPQQFF. The CDR3 bases are TGTGCCAGCAGCTTAGTGACCGGGACAGCCCCCCAGCAGTTCTTC. V usage is TRBV11-3 and J usage is TRBJ2-1; TRBD1 matches 7 bases. The V segment lost 1 base and the J segment 11 bases; nucleotides outside the gene matches: 11. The CDR3 loop spans 15 amino acids. The germline gives CDR1 SGHNT, CDR2 YENEEA.

The chain links TRBV7-6 to TRBJ1-2; a weak D match, TRBD1 (5 bases). CDR1 is SGHVS and CDR2 is FNYEAQ in the germline V gene. Trimming removed 4 bases at V and 6 bases at J, with 21 bases between. CDR3 length equals 16 residues. The CDR3 spells CASSSNTKGIRDGYTF. DNA of the CDR3: TGTGCCAGCAGCTCGAACACAAAGGGGATACGGGATGGCTACACCTTC.

This clone was counted only a few times. The chain couples TRBV7-9 to TRBJ1-6; 7 bases match TRBD1. Trimming cost V 10 bases and J 10 bases; bases outside gene matches: 13. This CDR3 spans 14 amino acids. Germline V gene sequence: CDR1 SEHNR, CDR2 FQNEAQ (reference sequence). The CDR3 loop reads CAITQGQTNSPLHF. DNA for the CDR3: TGTGCCATAACGCAGGGACAGACTAACTCACCCCTCCACTTT.

The genes are TRBV28 and TRBJ1-5; 7 nucleotides line up with TRBD1. The germline V gene has CDR1 MDHEN and CDR2 SYDVKM. With 6 bases clipped from V and 3 bases from J, the junction kept 2 bases outside the gene matches. The CDR3 spans 13 residues. The CDR3 nucleotides are TGTGCCAGCAGGACAGGGAACAATCAGCCCCAGCATTTT. Translation: CASRTGNNQPQHF.

The count of this clone is one. J is TRBJ2-7 and V is TRBV28; D not certain. V lost 3 bases and J 2 bases, leaving 11 bases between the germline ends. The CDR3 loop spans 14 amino acids. The germline V gene has CDR1 MDHEN and CDR2 SYDVKM. CDR3 nucleotides: TGTGCCAGCAGTTTTAGTTCAGGAACCTACGAGCAGTACTTC. It codes for CASSFSSGTYEQYF.

The gene calls are TRBV5-4 and TRBJ1-2; no clear D gene. Germline CDR1 and CDR2: SGHNT and YYREEE (reference sequence). There are 14 residues in the CDR3. The V end lost 0 bases, the J end lost 3 bases, and 9 bases lay between the germline ends. CDR3 loop: CASSLVGGDYGYTF. CDR3 sequence (DNA): TGTGCCAGCAGCTTGGTCGGCGGCGACTATGGCTACACCTTC.

The chain has TRBV15 and TRBJ1-5; D call uncertain. This CDR3 is 12 amino acids long. V lost 6 bases and J lost 2, with 5 bases in between. CDR1 is LNHNV, CDR2 YYDKDF, per germline (reference sequence). The CDR3 loop is CATSLGNQPQHF. In nucleotides, the CDR3 is TGTGCCACCAGTCTCGGCAATCAGCCCCAGCATTTT.

The rearrangement links TRBV6-5 to TRBJ1-2, with 7 nucleotides matching TRBD1. The CDR3 has 14 amino acids. After removal of 5 bases from V and 3 bases from J, the junction contained 6 bases not matched to a gene. Germline CDR1 reads MNHEY; CDR2 reads SVGAGI. CDR3 amino acids: CASSPRGLDYGYTF. The CDR3 region has the DNA TGTGCCAGCAGTCCCAGGGGGTTGGACTATGGCTACACCTTC.

This clone was detected only once. This chain links TRBV9 with TRBJ2-5; perhaps TRBD1 as D (5 bases). Trimming took off 4 bases at V and 1 base at J, with 14 bases between the two ends. This CDR3 is 15 amino acids long. Germline values: CDR1 SGDLS, CDR2 YYNGEE. CDR3 residues: CASSKRQSTQETQYF. In DNA form, the CDR3 reads TGTGCCAGCAGCAAGCGACAGAGCACCCAAGAGACCCAGTACTTC.

This sequence joins TRBV7-9 and TRBJ2-1, with 8 bases aligning to TRBD1. The CDR3 consists of 16 residues. Germline CDR1 reads SEHNR; CDR2 reads FQNEAQ (reference sequence). V lost 5 bases, J lost 4 bases, and 10 bases stayed unmatched. The CDR3 DNA reads TGTGCCAGCAGCGACGGGACAGGAGCTTTTTACAATGAGCAGTTCTTC. It yields the protein CASSDGTGAFYNEQFF.

The J gene is TRBJ2-1, the V gene TRBV11-1, with D maybe TRBD1 (6 bases). This CDR3 spans 12 amino acids. Germline loops: CDR1 SGHAT, CDR2 FQDESV (reference sequence). The V gene lost 4 bases and the J gene lost 15 bases, with 16 bases spanning the gap. The CDR3 loop reads CASSSEPQGWFF. In DNA form, the CDR3 reads TGTGCCAGCAGCTCCGAACCACAGGGTTGGTTCTTC.

In DNA form, the CDR3 reads TGTGCCAGCAGCCCGTCGGTAACCGGGGGCACTGAAGCTTTCTTT. Protein sequence: CASSPSVTGGTEAFF. The rearrangement uses TRBV5-4 and TRBJ1-1; TRBD1 is a possible D gene (5 bases). The V gene lost 4 bases and the J gene lost 4 bases, with 17 bases spanning the gap. The CDR3 is made up of 15 amino acids. Germline values: CDR1 SGHNT, CDR2 YYREEE (reference sequence). The complete variable domain, with remaining parts taken from reference TRBV5-4 and TRBJ1-1, reads ETGVTQSPTHLIKTRGQQVTLRCSSQSGHNTVSWYQQALGQGPQFIFQYYREEENGRGNFPPRFSGLQFPNYSSELNVNALELDDSALYLCASSPSVTGGTEAFFGQGTRLTVV.

This chain uses TRBV5-4 with TRBJ2-3, with a possible D match to TRBD2 (6 bases). Per the germline V gene, CDR1 is SGHNT and CDR2 is YYREEE (reference sequence). Trimming shortened V by 4 bases and J by 0 bases, and 15 bases separated the two germline ends. This CDR3 contains 16 residues. The CDR3 sequence: CASSARLERSTDTQYF. The DNA for the CDR3 is TGTGCCAGCAGCGCACGACTAGAGCGGAGCACAGATACGCAGTATTTT.

V usage is TRBV4-1 and J usage is TRBJ2-1, with 7 bases matching TRBD1. Trimming at V came to 3 bases and at J to 7 bases, leaving 9 bases not matched to a gene. The CDR3 totals 15 residues. Germline assignment: CDR1 MGHRA and CDR2 YSYEKL. This chain's CDR3 is CASSHWTGSENEQFF. CDR3 nucleotide sequence: TGCGCCAGCAGCCATTGGACAGGTTCGGAGAATGAGCAGTTCTTC.